This T cell receptor (beta chain) came from a study of cytomegalovirus exposure and HLA in healthy donors. Study results and limitations: Sequencing depth across donors, presence/absence analyses assumed, was roughly uniform. Per published accounts, TCR beta sequences correctly predicted the HLA-A and HLA-B alleles of most subjects. Sequencing likely caused a cluster of highly shared sequence variants.

V was pared by 3 bases and J by 1 base, with 9 bases between. The V gene's germline CDR1 is KGHSH and CDR2 LQKENI. The CDR3 consists of 14 residues. The PCR used 60 Vbeta and 13 Jbeta primers. The protocol was immunoSEQ multiplex PCR, while the TCRdb copy is restricted to in-frame clones and leaves out a portion. The sample has 84,000 or so clones; around 77% are singletons. A note on this clone: The antigen remains unidentified.

This chain uses TRBV18 with TRBJ2-5, with a weak D call TRBD2 (5 bases). The sequenced sample consisted of PBMCs. The sequence came from a man aged 45-65 years in good health and CMV-seronegative. The CDR3 coding sequence is TGTGCCAGCTCACCCGGAGGATTCCAAGAGACCCAGTACTTC. Translated: CASSPGGFQETQYF.